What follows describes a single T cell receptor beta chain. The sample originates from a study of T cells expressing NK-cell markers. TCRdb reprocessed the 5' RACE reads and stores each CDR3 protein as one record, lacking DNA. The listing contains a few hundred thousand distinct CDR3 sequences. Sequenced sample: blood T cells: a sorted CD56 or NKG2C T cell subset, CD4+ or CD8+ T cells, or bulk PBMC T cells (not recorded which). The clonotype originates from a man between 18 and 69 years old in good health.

Here the CDR3 reads CASRRGQQYEQYF. The chain couples TRBV6-1 to TRBJ2-7; as DNA is missing, the TRBD1 call by TCRdb cannot be tested. The CDR3 is 13 residues long. Per the germline V gene, CDR1 is MNHNS and CDR2 is SASEGT.